The 3 T cell receptor beta chains listed next were all sequenced from one sample in a study of long-term antiretroviral therapy in people with HIV. Running of the v3.0 immunoSEQ assay took place at survey level. Assay used: immunoSEQ multiplex PCR; TCRdb lists only in-frame clones, some missing. The repertoire has about 28,000 clones, just under 95% of them found once; the top ten carry 3% to 4%. Sequencing used unsorted PBMCs, obtained 5.3 years after starting antiretroviral therapy. The receptors were sampled from a man aged 50-59 years with HIV.

The rearrangement joins TRBV5-6 to TRBJ1-1; perhaps TRBD1 as D (5 bases). The germline gives CDR1 SGHDT, CDR2 YYEEEE. V was shortened by 0 bases and J by 5 bases, with 11 bases between the two germline ends. The CDR3 spans 14 residues. The CDR3 coding sequence is TGTGCCAGCAGCTTGGGTCAGGGTGGGACTGAAGCTTTCTTT. This gives the protein CASSLGQGGTEAFF.

This chain links TRBV7-2 with TRBJ2-2, with 14 bases lining up with TRBD2. The germline gives CDR1 SGHTA, CDR2 FQGNSA. This CDR3 spans 16 amino acids. Trimming removed 5 bases from V and 6 bases from J; junction bases left unmatched: 5. The CDR3 DNA follows: TGTGCCAGCAGCCCGATGACTAGCGGGGGGGCCGGGGAGCTGTTTTTT. Translated: CASSPMTSGGAGELFF. Based on the CDR3 plus reference TRBV7-2 and TRBJ2-2, the full variable domain is GAGVSQSPSNKVTEKGKDVELRCDPISGHTALYWYRQSLGQGLEFLIYFQGNSAPDKSGLPSDRFSAERTGGSVSTLTIQRTQQEDSAVYLCASSPMTSGGAGELFFGEGSRLTVL.

This clone showed up just a few times. V is TRBV7-3 and J is TRBJ1-1, with D perhaps matching TRBD1 (5 bases). With 2 bases removed from V and 3 bases from J, the gap between germline ends came to 7 bases. There are 13 residues in the CDR3. Germline CDR1 is SGHTA and CDR2 is FQGTGA. CDR3: CASSLRGDTEAFF. In DNA, the CDR3 is TGTGCCAGCAGCTTACGGGGGGACACTGAAGCTTTCTTT.